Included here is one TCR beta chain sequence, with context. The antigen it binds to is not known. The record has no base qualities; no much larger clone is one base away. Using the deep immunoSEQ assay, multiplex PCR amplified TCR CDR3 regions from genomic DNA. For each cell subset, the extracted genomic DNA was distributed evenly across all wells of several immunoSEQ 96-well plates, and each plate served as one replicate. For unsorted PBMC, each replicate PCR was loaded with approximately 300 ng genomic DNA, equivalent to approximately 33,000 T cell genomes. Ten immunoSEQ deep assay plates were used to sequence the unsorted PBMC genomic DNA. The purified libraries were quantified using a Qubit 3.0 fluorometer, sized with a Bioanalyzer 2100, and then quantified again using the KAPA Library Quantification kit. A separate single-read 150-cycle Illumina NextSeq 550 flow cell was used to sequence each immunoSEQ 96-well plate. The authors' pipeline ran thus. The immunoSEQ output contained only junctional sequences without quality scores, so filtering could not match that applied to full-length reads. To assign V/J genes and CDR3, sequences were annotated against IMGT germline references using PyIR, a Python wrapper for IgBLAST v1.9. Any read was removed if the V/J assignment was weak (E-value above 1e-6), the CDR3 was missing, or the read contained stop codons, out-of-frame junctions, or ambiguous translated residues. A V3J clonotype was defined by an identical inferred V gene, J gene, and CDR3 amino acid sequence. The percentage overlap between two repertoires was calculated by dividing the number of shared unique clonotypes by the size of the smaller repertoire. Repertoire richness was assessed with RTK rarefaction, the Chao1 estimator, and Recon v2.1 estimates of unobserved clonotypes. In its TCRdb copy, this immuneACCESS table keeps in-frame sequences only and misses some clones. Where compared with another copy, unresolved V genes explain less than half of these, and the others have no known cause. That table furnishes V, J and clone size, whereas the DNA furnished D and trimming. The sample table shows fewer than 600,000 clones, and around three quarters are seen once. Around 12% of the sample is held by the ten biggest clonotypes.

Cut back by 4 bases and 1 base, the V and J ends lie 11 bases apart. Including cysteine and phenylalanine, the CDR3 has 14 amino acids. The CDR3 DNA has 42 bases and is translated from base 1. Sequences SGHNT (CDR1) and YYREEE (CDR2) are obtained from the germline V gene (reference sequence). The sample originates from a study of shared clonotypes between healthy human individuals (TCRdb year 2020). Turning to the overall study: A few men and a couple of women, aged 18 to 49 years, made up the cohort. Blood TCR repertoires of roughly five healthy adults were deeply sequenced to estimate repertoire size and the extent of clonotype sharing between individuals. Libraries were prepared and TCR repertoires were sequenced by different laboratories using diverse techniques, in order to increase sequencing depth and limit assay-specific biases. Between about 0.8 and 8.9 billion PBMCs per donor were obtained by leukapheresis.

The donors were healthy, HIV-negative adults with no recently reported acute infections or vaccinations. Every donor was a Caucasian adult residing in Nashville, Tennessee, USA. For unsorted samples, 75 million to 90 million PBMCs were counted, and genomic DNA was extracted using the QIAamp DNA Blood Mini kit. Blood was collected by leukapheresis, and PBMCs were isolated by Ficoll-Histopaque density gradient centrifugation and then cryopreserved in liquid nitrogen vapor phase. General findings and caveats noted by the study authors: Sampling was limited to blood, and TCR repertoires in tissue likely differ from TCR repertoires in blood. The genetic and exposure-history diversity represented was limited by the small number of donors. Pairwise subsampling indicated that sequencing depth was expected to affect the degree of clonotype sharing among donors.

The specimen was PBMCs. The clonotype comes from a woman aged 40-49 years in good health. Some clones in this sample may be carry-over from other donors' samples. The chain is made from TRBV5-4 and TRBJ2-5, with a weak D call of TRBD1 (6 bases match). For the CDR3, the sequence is CASSATGFQETQYF. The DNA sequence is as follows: TGTGCCAGCAGCGCGACAGGTTTCCAAGAGACCCAGTACTTC.